In its sample, the clone carrying this T cell receptor beta chain was seen once. Using immunoSEQ multiplex PCR, the repertoire was profiled, and TCRdb retains in-frame clones only, with some absent. The sample records tens of thousands of clones, approximately 93% being singletons. The sample comes from a study of technical replicates of blood from a few donors. The source of this sequence is a human donor in good health. Sequencing used T cells isolated from PBMCs.

CDR3 loop: CASSVVRDTGELFF. The CDR3 DNA is TGTGCCAGCAGCGTAGTCCGGGACACCGGGGAGCTGTTTTTT. The V and J genes are TRBV9 and TRBJ2-2; D call uncertain. Germline CDR1 SGDLS, CDR2 YYNGEE. This CDR3 region has 14 residues. V was trimmed by 0 bases and J by 3 bases, leaving 6 bases between them.